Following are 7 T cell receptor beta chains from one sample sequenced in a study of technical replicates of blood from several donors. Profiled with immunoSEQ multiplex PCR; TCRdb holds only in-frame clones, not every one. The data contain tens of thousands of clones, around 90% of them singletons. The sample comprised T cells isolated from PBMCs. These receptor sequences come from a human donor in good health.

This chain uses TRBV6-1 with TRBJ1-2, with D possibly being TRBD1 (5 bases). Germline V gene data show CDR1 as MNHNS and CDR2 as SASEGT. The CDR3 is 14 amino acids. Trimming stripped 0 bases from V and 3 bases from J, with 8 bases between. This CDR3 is CASSEAGQDYGYTF. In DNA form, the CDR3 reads TGTGCCAGCAGTGAAGCGGGGCAGGACTATGGCTACACCTTC.

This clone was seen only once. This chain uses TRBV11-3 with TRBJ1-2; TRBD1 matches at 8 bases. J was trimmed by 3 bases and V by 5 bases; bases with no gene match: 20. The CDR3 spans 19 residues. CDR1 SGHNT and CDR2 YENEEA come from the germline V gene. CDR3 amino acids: CASSPKAGQAKYRDYGYTF. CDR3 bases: TGTGCCAGCAGCCCAAAAGCGGGACAGGCAAAGTATAGGGACTATGGCTACACCTTC.

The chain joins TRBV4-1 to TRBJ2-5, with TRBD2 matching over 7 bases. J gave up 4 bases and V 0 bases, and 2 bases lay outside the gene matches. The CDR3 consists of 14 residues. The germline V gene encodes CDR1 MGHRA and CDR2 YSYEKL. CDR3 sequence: CASSQDGGGETQYF. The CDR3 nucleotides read TGCGCCAGCAGCCAAGATGGCGGGGGAGAGACCCAGTACTTC.

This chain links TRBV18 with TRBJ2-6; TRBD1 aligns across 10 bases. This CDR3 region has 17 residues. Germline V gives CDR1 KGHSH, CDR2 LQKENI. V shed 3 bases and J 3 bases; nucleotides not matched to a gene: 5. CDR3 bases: TGTGCCAGCTCACCGACAGGGGGCGACGTTGGGGCCAACGTCCTGACTTTC. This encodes CASSPTGGDVGANVLTF.

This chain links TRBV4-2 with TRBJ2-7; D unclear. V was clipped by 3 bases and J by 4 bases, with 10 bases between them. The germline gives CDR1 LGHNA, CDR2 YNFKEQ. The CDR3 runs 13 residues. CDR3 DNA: TGTGCCAGCAGCCAGGTCAGCGAGTACGAGCAGTACTTC. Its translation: CASSQVSEYEQYF.

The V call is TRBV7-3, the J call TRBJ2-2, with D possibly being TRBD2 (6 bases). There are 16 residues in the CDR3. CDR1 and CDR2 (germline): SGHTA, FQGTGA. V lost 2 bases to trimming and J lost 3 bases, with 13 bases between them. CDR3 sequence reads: CASSLSASAYTGELFF. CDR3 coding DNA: TGTGCCAGCAGCTTATCGGCTAGCGCTTACACCGGGGAGCTGTTTTTT.

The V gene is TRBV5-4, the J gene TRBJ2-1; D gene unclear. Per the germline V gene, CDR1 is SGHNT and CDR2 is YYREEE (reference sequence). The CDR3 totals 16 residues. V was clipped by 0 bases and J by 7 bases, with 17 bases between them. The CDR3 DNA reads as TGTGCCAGCAGCTTGGCCACTGCGTTCGCTGAAAATGAGCAGTTCTTC. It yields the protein CASSLATAFAENEQFF.